This T cell receptor (beta chain) was captured in a study of shared clonotypes between healthy human individuals. Overall study context: Donor ages ranged 18 to 49 years: a couple of women, a few men.

This CDR3 comprises 13 residues. V lost 2 bases, J lost 9 bases, and 11 bases lay in between. Germline V gene lookup returns CDR1 SGHDN and CDR2 FVKESK. Comments on this clone: Its antigen is undetermined.

Each subset's genomic DNA was shared equally among a number of immunoSEQ plates. Assay: immunoSEQ multiplex PCR; the TCRdb copy retains only in-frame clones and omits some. The table shows about 1.1 million clones, with approximately 80% occurring only once. Free of recent acute infections or vaccinations, the donors were healthy HIV-negative adults. General study points: Estimated richness was generally greater in naive than memory subsets.

The clonotype originates from a man between 18 and 35 years old in good health. Some clones in this sample may be carry-over from other donors' samples. V and J are TRBV14 and TRBJ2-1, with unresolved D. Sequencing used memory CD4+ T cells from PBMCs. As for subset: CD45RA-negative fraction. The CDR3 reads CASSQQTRGEQFF. The CDR3, as DNA: TGTGCCAGCAGCCAACAGACGCGCGGTGAGCAGTTCTTC. The full variable domain, completed using reference TRBV14 and TRBJ2-1, is EAGVTQFPSHSVIEKGQTVTLRCDPISGHDNLYWYRRVMGKEIKFLLHFVKESKQDESGMPNNRFLAERTGGTYSTLKVQPAELEDSGVYFCASSQQTRGEQFFGPGTRLTVL.